This passage covers 17 T cell receptor beta chains from one sample sequenced in a study of T cell changes during pregnancy in multiple sclerosis (dated by TCRdb to between 2017 and 2020). The receptor library was made with the immunoSEQ multiplex PCR assay. As stored in TCRdb, this immuneACCESS dataset retains in-frame rearrangements with V and J assigned. A fraction of the clones does not appear; measured against another copy, unresolved V genes explain less than half of the discrepancy, and the remainder lacks a known reason. The sample yields approximately 44,000 clones; approximately 90% were counted once. The ten largest clones add up to 0.7% of the sample. Sequences were derived from CD4+ T cells from peripheral blood mononuclear cells, sampled before pregnancy. These receptors came from a female donor with multiple sclerosis, enrolled in a pregnancy study.

The chain is built from TRBV27 and TRBJ1-5; 8 positions agree with TRBD1. The CDR3 covers 18 residues. The J segment lost 3 bases and the V segment lost 6 bases, leaving 16 bases of the junction unmatched. Germline loops: CDR1 MNHEY, CDR2 SMNVEV (reference sequence). CDR3 nucleotide sequence: TGTGCCAGCAGGGCCATCTGGACAGGGAAAAATGTCAATCAGCCCCAGCATTTT. It encodes CASRAIWTGKNVNQPQHF.

The J gene is TRBJ1-1, the V gene TRBV28, with TRBD1 matching over 9 bases. CDR3 length: 16 residues. J was trimmed by 5 bases and V by 2 bases; bases with no gene match: 9. In germline, CDR1 is MDHEN, CDR2 SYDVKM. CDR3 loop: CASSLGTGGRWTEAFF. As DNA, the CDR3 is TGTGCCAGCAGTTTAGGTACAGGGGGCAGGTGGACTGAAGCTTTCTTT. The full variable domain, in which reference TRBV28 and TRBJ1-1 provide the parts outside the CDR3, is DVKVTQSSRYLVKRTGEKVFLECVQDMDHENMFWYRQDPGLGLRLIYFSYDVKMKEKGDIPEGYSVSREKKERFSLILESASTNQTSMYLCASSLGTGGRWTEAFFGQGTRLTVV.

The rearrangement joins TRBV5-8 to TRBJ1-5; TRBD1 might be the D (6 bases). Between the trimmed V and J ends, which lost 1 base and 3 bases, there was a span of 11 bases. CDR1 and CDR2 from the germline V gene are SGHTS and YDEGEE. CDR3 length: 15 residues. The DNA for the CDR3 is TGTGCCAGCAGCTTGTCCCGACAGGACAATCAGCCCCAGCATTTT. Translated, it gives CASSLSRQDNQPQHF.

J is TRBJ1-1 and V is TRBV7-9; TRBD1 matches at 10 bases. The CDR3 contains 16 residues. CDR1 SEHNR and CDR2 FQNEAQ come from the germline V gene (reference sequence). V lost 1 base, J lost 4 bases, and 6 bases stayed unmatched. The DNA of the CDR3 is TGTGCCAGCAGCTTAGATGGGACAGGGGTGGGCACTGAAGCTTTCTTT. Its protein is CASSLDGTGVGTEAFF.

CDR3 protein: CASSRQGARAGELFF. CDR3 sequence (DNA): TGTGCCAGCAGCAGACAGGGGGCGCGGGCCGGGGAGCTGTTTTTT. V and J are TRBV27 and TRBJ2-2; 10 nucleotides agree with TRBD1. Germline-derived CDR1 and CDR2 are MNHEY and SMNVEV (reference sequence). The CDR3 runs to 15 residues. Trimming took 6 bases from V and 6 from J; bases not matched to a gene: 7.

The sample holds one count of this clone. This chain connects TRBV19 to TRBJ2-7; D is possibly TRBD1 (5 bases). V dropped 3 bases and J dropped 3 bases, with 12 bases sitting between them. Germline V gene lookup returns CDR1 LNHDA and CDR2 SQIVND (reference sequence). The CDR3 has 14 residues. CDR3 protein: CASSIGKGIYEQYF. CDR3 nucleotides: TGTGCCAGTAGTATTGGGAAGGGGATCTACGAGCAGTACTTC.

The gene calls are TRBV6-5 and TRBJ1-4, with D unresolved. The ends were cut back, 0 bases at V and 5 bases at J, with 4 bases in the middle. Germline values: CDR1 MNHEY, CDR2 SVGAGI. The CDR3 is 13 amino acids. CDR3 in amino acids: CASSYSRNEKLFF. The CDR3 DNA reads as TGTGCCAGCAGTTACTCGAGAAATGAAAAACTGTTTTTT.

The chain employs TRBV6-6 and TRBJ2-7; 7 nucleotides agree with TRBD2. The CDR3 is 15 residues long. V gave up 4 bases and J gave up 0 bases; unmatched junction bases: 6. Germline V CDR1 and CDR2: MNHNY, SVGAGI (reference sequence). The CDR3 protein is CASSFSGGSSYEQYF. The CDR3 DNA follows: TGTGCCAGCAGTTTTTCGGGGGGTAGCTCCTACGAGCAGTACTTC.

This sequence joins TRBV19 and TRBJ2-4; possibly TRBD1 for D (5 bases). Germline CDR1 LNHDA, CDR2 SQIVND (reference sequence). V gave up 5 bases and J gave up 0 bases, with 11 bases separating them. The CDR3 spans 15 residues. CDR3 sequence: CASSVSGIAKNIQYF. The CDR3 DNA reads TGTGCCAGTAGTGTGTCAGGGATAGCCAAAAACATTCAGTACTTC.

Here the CDR3 reads CASSFDTGELFF. The CDR3 DNA sequence: TGCGCCAGCAGCTTCGACACCGGGGAGCTGTTTTTT. The J gene is TRBJ2-2, the V gene TRBV5-1; D call uncertain. The CDR3 length is 12 residues. Per germline, CDR1 SGHRS and CDR2 YFSETQ. The V gene lost 2 bases and the J gene lost 3 bases, with 2 bases spanning the gap. The full variable domain, its missing parts supplied by reference TRBV5-1 and TRBJ2-2, is KAGVTQTPRYLIKTRGQQVTLSCSPISGHRSVSWYQQTPGQGLQFLFEYFSETQRNKGNFPGRFSGRQFSNSRSEMNVSTLELGDSALYLCASSFDTGELFFGEGSRLTVL.

V and J are TRBV7-9 and TRBJ2-7; TRBD1 is a possible D gene (6 bases). V was clipped by 1 base and J by 2 bases, with 12 bases between them. The V gene's germline CDR1 is SEHNR and CDR2 FQNEAQ (reference sequence). The CDR3 spans 15 residues. The CDR3 region is CASSLVRGNTYEQYF. The CDR3 DNA is TGTGCCAGCAGCTTAGTTAGGGGGAATACCTACGAGCAGTACTTC. Combining the CDR3 with reference TRBV7-9 and TRBJ2-7 gives the whole variable domain DTGVSQNPRHKITKRGQNVTFRCDPISEHNRLYWYRQTLGQGPEFLTYFQNEAQLEKSRLLSDRFSAERPKGSFSTLEIQRTEQGDSAMYLCASSLVRGNTYEQYFGPGTRLTVT.

The rearrangement links TRBV6-6 to TRBJ2-1; 11 bases fit TRBD2. The V and J ends lost 0 bases and 11 bases, in that order; junction bases with no gene match: 3. CDR1 MNHNY and CDR2 SVGAGI come from the germline V gene (reference sequence). The CDR3 extends over 14 amino acids. CDR3 residues: CASSYSTSGGKQFF. DNA of the CDR3: TGTGCCAGCAGTTACTCTACTAGCGGGGGTAAGCAGTTCTTC.

The V and J genes are TRBV19 and TRBJ1-5, with D possibly TRBD1 on 5 matching bases. CDR1 and CDR2 from the germline V gene are LNHDA and SQIVND (reference sequence). Trimming left V 3 bases short and J 4 bases short, with 13 bases between. The CDR3 has 15 amino acids. DNA for the CDR3: TGTGCCAGTAGTATCGGGGGGTCCTTTAATCAGCCCCAGCATTTT. It specifies CASSIGGSFNQPQHF.

This clone has a handful of counts. J is TRBJ2-2 and V is TRBV27; 7 nucleotides align to TRBD1. This CDR3 spans 15 amino acids. After removal of 3 bases from V and 3 bases from J, the junction contained 4 bases not matched to a gene. Germline V gene data show CDR1 as MNHEY and CDR2 as SMNVEV (reference sequence). The CDR3 sequence is CASSFRDRHTGELFF. CDR3 DNA: TGTGCCAGCAGTTTCAGGGACAGACACACCGGGGAGCTGTTTTTT.

The chain links TRBV7-9 to TRBJ2-7; 7 bases align to TRBD2. The J segment lost 6 bases and the V segment lost 1 base, leaving 3 bases of the junction unmatched. CDR3 length: 13 amino acids. Germline CDR1 is SEHNR and CDR2 is FQNEAQ (reference sequence). The CDR3 reads CASSLDWGGEQYF. For the CDR3, the DNA is TGTGCCAGCAGCTTAGATTGGGGGGGCGAGCAGTACTTC. Full variable domain (outside the CDR3, taken from reference TRBV7-9 and TRBJ2-7): DTGVSQNPRHKITKRGQNVTFRCDPISEHNRLYWYRQTLGQGPEFLTYFQNEAQLEKSRLLSDRFSAERPKGSFSTLEIQRTEQGDSAMYLCASSLDWGGEQYFGPGTRLTVT.

The CDR3 reads CASSNLAGGPGTGELFF. The CDR3 DNA follows: TGTGCCAGCAGCAACTTAGCGGGGGGGCCGGGCACCGGGGAGCTGTTTTTT. V and J are TRBV7-6 and TRBJ2-2; 11 nucleotides agree with TRBD2. The CDR3 spans 17 residues. After removal of 5 bases from V and 4 bases from J, the junction contained 9 bases not matched to a gene. The germline V gene has CDR1 SGHVS and CDR2 FNYEAQ.

This chain connects TRBV4-1 to TRBJ1-4; 9 bases align to TRBD1. The germline V gene encodes CDR1 MGHRA and CDR2 YSYEKL. The CDR3 is made up of 15 amino acids. With V trimmed by 2 bases and J by 7 bases, 5 bases remained unmatched. In DNA form, the CDR3 reads TGCGCCAGCAGCCAAACCGGGACAGGGTTTGAAAAACTGTTTTTT. This translates into CASSQTGTGFEKLFF.